Listed here is a single T cell receptor (beta chain). This record belongs to a study of T-cell reconstitution after alpha-beta-depleted transplantation in children. V shed 2 bases and J shed 0 bases, with 13 bases lying between them. The CDR3 runs 16 residues. Looked up from germline, CDR1 is SGHRS and CDR2 is YFSETQ. The TCRbeta library incorporated unique molecular identifiers. TCRdb reprocessed the PCR reads via MiXCR and lists one record per CDR3 protein. The profile shows hundreds of thousands of distinct CDR3 sequences, 30% to 35% of them singletons. The material was PBMCs from the stem cell graft donor, obtained from the stem cell graft. This sequence originates from a human donor who donated a stem cell graft to a child with aplastic anemia. This rearrangement joins TRBV5-1 to TRBJ2-3; D gene unclear. The CDR3 sequence: CASSFELRSSTDTQYF. The CDR3 DNA follows: TGCGCCAGCAGCTTCGAATTAAGATCTAGCACAGATACGCAGTATTTT.